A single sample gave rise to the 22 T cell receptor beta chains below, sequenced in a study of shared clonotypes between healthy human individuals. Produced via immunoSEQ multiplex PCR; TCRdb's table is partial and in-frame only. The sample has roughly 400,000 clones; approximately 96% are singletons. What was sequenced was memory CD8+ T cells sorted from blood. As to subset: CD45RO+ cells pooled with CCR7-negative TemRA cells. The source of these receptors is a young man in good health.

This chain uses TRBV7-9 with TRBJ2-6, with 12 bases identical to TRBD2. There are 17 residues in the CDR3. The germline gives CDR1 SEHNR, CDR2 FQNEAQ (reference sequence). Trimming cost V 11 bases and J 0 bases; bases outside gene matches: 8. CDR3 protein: CASLAGGKVSGANVLTF. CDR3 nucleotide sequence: TGTGCCTCGCTAGCGGGAGGGAAGGTCTCTGGGGCCAACGTCCTGACTTTC.

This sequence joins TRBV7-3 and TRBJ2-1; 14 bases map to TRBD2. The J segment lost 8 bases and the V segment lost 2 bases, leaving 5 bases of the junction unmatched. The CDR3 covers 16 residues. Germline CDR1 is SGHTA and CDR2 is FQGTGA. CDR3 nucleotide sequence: TGTGCCAGCAGCTTAGATCGACTAGCGGGAGGGGATGAGCAGTTCTTC. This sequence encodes CASSLDRLAGGDEQFF.

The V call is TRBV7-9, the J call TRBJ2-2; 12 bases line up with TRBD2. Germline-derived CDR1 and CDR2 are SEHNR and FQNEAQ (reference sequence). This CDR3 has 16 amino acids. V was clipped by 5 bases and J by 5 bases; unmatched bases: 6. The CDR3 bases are TGTGCCAGCAGCACCCTAGCGGGAGGGCCTACCGGGGAGCTGTTTTTT. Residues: CASSTLAGGPTGELFF.

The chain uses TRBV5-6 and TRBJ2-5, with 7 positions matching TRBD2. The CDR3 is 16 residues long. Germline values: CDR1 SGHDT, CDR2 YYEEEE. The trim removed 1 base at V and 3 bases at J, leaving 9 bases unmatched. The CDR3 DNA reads TGTGCCAGCAGCTTGTTGCCGGGACTAACAAAAGAGACCCAGTACTTC. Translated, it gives CASSLLPGLTKETQYF.

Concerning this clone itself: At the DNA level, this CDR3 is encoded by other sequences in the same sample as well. For the CDR3, the DNA is TGCGCCAGCAGCCAGGCTGGGGGAGATACGCAGTATTTT. Protein product: CASSQAGGDTQYF. The chain employs TRBV4-1 and TRBJ2-3; TRBD1 or TRBD2 may be the D gene (5 bases each). The CDR3 length is 13 residues. Germline V CDR1 and CDR2: MGHRA, YSYEKL. Trimming took 3 bases from V and 5 from J, leaving 9 bases between them.

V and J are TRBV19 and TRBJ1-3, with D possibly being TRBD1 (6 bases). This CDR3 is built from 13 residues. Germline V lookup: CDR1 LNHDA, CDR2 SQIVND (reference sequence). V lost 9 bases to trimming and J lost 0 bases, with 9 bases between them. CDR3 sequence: CASRGGSGNTIYF. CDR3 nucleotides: TGTGCCAGCCGAGGGGGCTCTGGAAACACCATATATTTT.

The CDR3 bases are TGTGCCAGCAGTGGAATCGGGGGGAGAAGTATATTAGATACGCAGTATTTT. Its protein product is CASSGIGGRSILDTQYF. V and J are TRBV6-1 and TRBJ2-3, with 7 bases aligning to TRBD2. This CDR3 comprises 17 residues. In germline, CDR1 is MNHNS, CDR2 SASEGT. V trimming: 4 bases; J trimming: 5 bases; junction bases outside the gene matches: 15.

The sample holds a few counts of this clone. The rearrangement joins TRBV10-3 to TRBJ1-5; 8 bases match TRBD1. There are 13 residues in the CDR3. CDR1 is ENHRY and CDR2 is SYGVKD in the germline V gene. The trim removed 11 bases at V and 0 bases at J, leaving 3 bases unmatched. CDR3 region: CASGQDSNQPQHF. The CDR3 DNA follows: TGTGCCTCGGGACAGGATAGCAATCAGCCCCAGCATTTT.

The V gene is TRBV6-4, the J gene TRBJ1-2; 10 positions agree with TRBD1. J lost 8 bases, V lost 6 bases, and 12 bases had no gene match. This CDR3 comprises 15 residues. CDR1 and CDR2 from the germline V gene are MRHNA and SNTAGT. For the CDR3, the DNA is TGTGCCAGCAGGAGCCTTGGACAGGGGGAGGGCGGCTACACCTTC. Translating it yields CASRSLGQGEGGYTF.

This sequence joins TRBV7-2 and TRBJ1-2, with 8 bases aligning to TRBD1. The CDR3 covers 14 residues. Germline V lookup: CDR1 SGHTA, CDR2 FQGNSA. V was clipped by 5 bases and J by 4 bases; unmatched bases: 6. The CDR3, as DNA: TGTGCCAGCAGCCTAAAACAGGGGGGCTATGGCTACACCTTC. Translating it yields CASSLKQGGYGYTF.

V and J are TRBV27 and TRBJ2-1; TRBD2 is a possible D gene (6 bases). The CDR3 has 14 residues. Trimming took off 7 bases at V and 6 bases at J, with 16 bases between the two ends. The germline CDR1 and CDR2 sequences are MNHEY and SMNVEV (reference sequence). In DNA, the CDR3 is TGTGCCAGCACCGAGGTCCGGGAGAGCAATGAGCAGTTCTTC. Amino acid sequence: CASTEVRESNEQFF.

The CDR3 region is CASSRTSGTETQYF. The CDR3 DNA is TGTGCCAGCAGCCGAACTAGCGGGACGGAGACCCAGTACTTC. V gene TRBV7-9 combines with J gene TRBJ2-5; 10 bases are a match to TRBD2. V gave up 5 bases and J gave up 5 bases; unmatched junction bases: 5. Germline CDR1 reads SEHNR; CDR2 reads FQNEAQ (reference sequence). The CDR3 spans 14 residues.

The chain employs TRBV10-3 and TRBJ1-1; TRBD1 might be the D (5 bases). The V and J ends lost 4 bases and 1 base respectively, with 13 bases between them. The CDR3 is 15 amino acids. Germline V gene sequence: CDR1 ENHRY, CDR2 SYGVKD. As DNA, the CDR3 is TGTGCCATCAGTGCGCGACAGATGCAGAACACTGAAGCTTTCTTT. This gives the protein CAISARQMQNTEAFF.

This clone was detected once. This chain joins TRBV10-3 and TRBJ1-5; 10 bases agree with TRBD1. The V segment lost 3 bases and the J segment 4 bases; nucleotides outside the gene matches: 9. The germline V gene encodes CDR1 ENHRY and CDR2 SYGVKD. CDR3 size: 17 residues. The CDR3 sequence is CAISESTGGAWNQPQHF. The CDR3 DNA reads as TGTGCCATCAGTGAATCGACAGGGGGCGCATGGAATCAGCCCCAGCATTTT.

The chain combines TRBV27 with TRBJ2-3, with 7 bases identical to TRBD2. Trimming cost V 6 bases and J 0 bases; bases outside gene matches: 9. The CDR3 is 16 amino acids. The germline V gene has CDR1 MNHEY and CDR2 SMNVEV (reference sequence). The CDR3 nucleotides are TGTGCCAGCAGGCGTGAACTAGCGTACAGCACAGATACGCAGTATTTT. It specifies CASRRELAYSTDTQYF.

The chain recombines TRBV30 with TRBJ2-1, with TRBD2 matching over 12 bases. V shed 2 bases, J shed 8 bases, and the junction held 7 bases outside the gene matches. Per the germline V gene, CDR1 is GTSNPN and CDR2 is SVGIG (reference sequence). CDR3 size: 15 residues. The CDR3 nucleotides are TGTGCCTGGAGTCTCCGACTAGCGGGAGACGATGAGCAGTTCTTC. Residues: CAWSLRLAGDDEQFF.

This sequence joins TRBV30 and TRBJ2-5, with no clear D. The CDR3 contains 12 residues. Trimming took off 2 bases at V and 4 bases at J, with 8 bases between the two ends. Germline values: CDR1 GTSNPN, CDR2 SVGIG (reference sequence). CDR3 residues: CAWSYLLETQYF. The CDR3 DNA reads TGTGCCTGGAGTTACCTGTTAGAGACCCAGTACTTC. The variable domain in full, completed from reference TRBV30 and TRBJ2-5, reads SQTIHQWPATLVQPVGSPLSLECTVEGTSNPNLYWYRQAAGRGLQLLFYSVGIGQISSEVPQNLSASRPQDRQFILSSKKLLLSDSGFYLCAWSYLLETQYFGPGTRLLVL.

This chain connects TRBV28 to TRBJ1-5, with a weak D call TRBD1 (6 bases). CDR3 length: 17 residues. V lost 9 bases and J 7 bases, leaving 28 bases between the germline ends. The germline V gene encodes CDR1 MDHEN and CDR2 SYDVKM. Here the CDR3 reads CASDHRVLLMVPQPQHF. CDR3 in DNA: TGTGCCAGTGATCACAGGGTTCTGCTCATGGTTCCCCAGCCCCAGCATTTT.

CDR3 in DNA: TGCGCCAGCAGCTTGGAATTTCCGGGGTACTATGGCTACACCTTC. Translated, it gives CASSLEFPGYYGYTF. This chain uses TRBV5-1 with TRBJ1-2; D unclear. Germline CDR1 is SGHRS and CDR2 is YFSETQ. Deletions cut 0 bases from V and 3 bases from J, with 12 bases between. This CDR3 is 15 amino acids long. Combining the CDR3 with reference TRBV5-1 and TRBJ1-2 gives the whole variable domain KAGVTQTPRYLIKTRGQQVTLSCSPISGHRSVSWYQQTPGQGLQFLFEYFSETQRNKGNFPGRFSGRQFSNSRSEMNVSTLELGDSALYLCASSLEFPGYYGYTFGSGTRLTVV.

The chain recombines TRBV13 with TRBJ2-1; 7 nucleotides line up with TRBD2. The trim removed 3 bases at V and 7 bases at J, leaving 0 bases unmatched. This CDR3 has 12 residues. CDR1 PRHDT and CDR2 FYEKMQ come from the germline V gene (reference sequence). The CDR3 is CASSFGRNEQFF. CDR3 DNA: TGTGCCAGCAGCTTCGGGAGGAATGAGCAGTTCTTC. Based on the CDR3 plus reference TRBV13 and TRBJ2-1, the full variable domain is AAGVIQSPRHLIKEKRETATLKCYPIPRHDTVYWYQQGPGQDPQFLISFYEKMQSDKGSIPDRFSAQQFSDYHSELNMSSLELGDSALYFCASSFGRNEQFFGPGTRLTVL.

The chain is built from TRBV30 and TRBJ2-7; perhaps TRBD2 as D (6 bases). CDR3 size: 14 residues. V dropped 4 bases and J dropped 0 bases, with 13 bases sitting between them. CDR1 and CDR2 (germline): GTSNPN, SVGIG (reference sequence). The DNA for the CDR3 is TGTGCCTGGATCCCGGGGGAGAGCTCCTACGAGCAGTACTTC. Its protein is CAWIPGESSYEQYF.

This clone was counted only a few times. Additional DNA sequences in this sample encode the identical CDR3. Here the CDR3 DNA reads TGTGCCAGCAGTCGGGGTGATCAGCCCCAGCATTTT. This translates into CASSRGDQPQHF. The J gene is TRBJ1-5, the V gene TRBV7-9, with D hard to call. This CDR3 contains 12 residues. CDR1 is SEHNR and CDR2 is FQNEAQ in the germline V gene (reference sequence). V was clipped by 6 bases and J by 5 bases, with 8 bases between them.